Below, one T cell receptor (beta chain) is given with its context. Its antigen remains unknown. The sample belongs to a study of cytomegalovirus exposure and HLA in healthy donors. Notes on the study in general: The investigators catalogued 150 to 200 TCR beta chains as cytomegalovirus-associated.

The protocol was immunoSEQ multiplex PCR, while the TCRdb copy is restricted to in-frame clones and leaves out a portion. The table has some 90,000 clones, roughly 84% seen once. The sequence was collected from a man aged 18 to 30 in good health and CMV-seropositive. Specimen: PBMCs.

Here the CDR3 DNA reads TGTGCCAGCAGTTATCAGACAGGGGACGGCTACACCTTC. Its translation: CASSYQTGDGYTF. The V gene is TRBV6-5, the J gene TRBJ1-2; TRBD1 matches 8 bases. Germline V CDR1 and CDR2: MNHEY, SVGAGI. CDR3 size: 13 residues. V shed 3 bases and J 8 bases; nucleotides not matched to a gene: 5.